One and the same sample provided the 20 T cell receptor beta chains below, sequenced in a study of early T cells in non-severe SARS-CoV-2 infection. TCRdb passed the 5' RACE reads through MiXCR, listing each CDR3 protein once. The profile shows over 30,000 distinct CDR3 sequences, about 7.4% of them singletons. Sequencing was performed on whole blood, taken at baseline. Source of these receptors: an adult who was a healthcare worker with PCR-confirmed SARS-CoV-2 infection or an uninfected control (not recorded which).

This clonotype was seen at least ten times. The V call is TRBV14, the J call TRBJ2-7; D is perhaps TRBD1 (5 bases). Germline V gene data show CDR1 as SGHDN and CDR2 as FVKESK. Trimming removed 4 bases at V and 2 bases at J, with 12 bases between. The CDR3 runs to 14 residues. CDR3 bases: TGTGCCAGCAGCCCCAGGGTAACGACCTACGAGCAGTACTTC. Protein sequence: CASSPRVTTYEQYF.

CDR3 in amino acids: CASSWADRAHEQYF. CDR3 DNA: TGTGCCAGCAGCTGGGCCGACAGGGCCCACGAGCAGTACTTC. This chain links TRBV5-6 with TRBJ2-7; 7 nucleotides align to TRBD1. This CDR3 is 14 amino acids long. The V gene end was trimmed by 3 bases and the J gene end by 5 bases; junction bases not matched to a gene: 8. Looked up from germline, CDR1 is SGHDT and CDR2 is YYEEEE.

The table lists this clonotype with many counts. The rearrangement uses TRBV7-2 and TRBJ2-7, with 10 bases identical to TRBD1. V trimming: 4 bases; J trimming: 2 bases; junction bases outside the gene matches: 5. CDR3 length: 15 residues. Germline CDR1 is SGHTA and CDR2 is FQGNSA. The CDR3 region is CASSSRGQGAYEQYF. In DNA form, the CDR3 reads TGTGCCAGCAGCTCGCGAGGACAGGGGGCCTACGAGCAGTACTTC.

This clonotype appeared a few times. V usage is TRBV7-6 and J usage is TRBJ2-2; 9 bases agree with TRBD1. V shed 3 bases, J shed 4 bases, and the junction held 6 bases outside the gene matches. Germline V gives CDR1 SGHVS, CDR2 FNYEAQ. This CDR3 spans 16 amino acids. CDR3 nucleotides: TGTGCCAGCAGCTTTGACCACAGGGGGCCCACCGGGGAGCTGTTTTTT. Translating it yields CASSFDHRGPTGELFF.

There are many counts of this clonotype. This rearrangement joins TRBV27 to TRBJ2-7, with D hard to call. The CDR3 sequence is 13 residues long. Germline V gene sequence: CDR1 MNHEY, CDR2 SMNVEV (reference sequence). V lost 5 bases to trimming and J lost 2 bases, with 10 bases between them. CDR3 loop: CASSTYGPYEQYF. The CDR3 nucleotides read TGTGCCAGCAGTACATATGGTCCCTACGAGCAGTACTTC.

The rearrangement uses TRBV4-3 and TRBJ2-7, with no clear D. Trimming stripped 0 bases from V and 3 bases from J, with 12 bases between. The CDR3 has 15 amino acids. Germline V gene data show CDR1 as LGHNA and CDR2 as YSLEER. The CDR3, as DNA: TGCGCCAGCAGCCAAGATAGTGGCGGCCGCTACGAGCAGTACTTC. Its translation: CASSQDSGGRYEQYF.

The rearrangement joins TRBV14 to TRBJ1-1; 9 bases match TRBD1. Trimming removed 3 bases from V and 6 bases from J; junction bases left unmatched: 11. Germline CDR1 and CDR2: SGHDN and FVKESK. This CDR3 contains 16 residues. CDR3 sequence reads: CASSHFPPGQGAEAFF. The CDR3 region has the DNA TGTGCCAGCAGCCACTTCCCTCCGGGACAGGGCGCTGAAGCTTTCTTT.

CDR3 residues: CATSRAGTDTEAFF. For the CDR3, the DNA is TGTGCCACCAGCAGAGCGGGCACGGACACTGAAGCTTTCTTT. This chain joins TRBV15 and TRBJ1-1; no firm D call. Trimming stripped 1 base from V and 3 bases from J, with 9 bases between. The CDR3 consists of 14 residues. Germline CDR1 is LNHNV and CDR2 is YYDKDF (reference sequence).

The V and J genes are TRBV20-1 and TRBJ1-4, with D perhaps TRBD1 (5 bases). With 5 bases removed from V and 12 bases from J, the gap between germline ends came to 13 bases. CDR1 and CDR2 from the germline V gene are DFQATT and SNEGSKA (reference sequence). This CDR3 has 11 residues. DNA for the CDR3: TGCAGTGCTTCCCGACAGACGGAACTGTTTTTT. It yields the protein CSASRQTELFF.

This clonotype was recorded a few times. The chain uses TRBV4-1 and TRBJ2-7, with 10 bases identical to TRBD2. CDR3 length: 17 residues. CDR1 is MGHRA, CDR2 YSYEKL, per germline. V shed 4 bases, J shed 5 bases, and the junction held 14 bases outside the gene matches. Written as DNA, the CDR3 is TGCGCCAGCAGCCCCGTCCCTAGCGGGGGAAATCAGGACGAGCAGTACTTC. Protein: CASSPVPSGGNQDEQYF.

This clonotype was picked up a small number of times. The chain links TRBV9 to TRBJ2-2; D is uncertain. CDR1 is SGDLS, CDR2 YYNGEE, per germline. The V and J ends lost 4 bases and 1 base respectively, with 14 bases between them. The CDR3 covers 16 residues. CDR3 amino acids: CASSPRGAGNTGELFF. The CDR3 DNA sequence: TGTGCCAGCAGCCCCCGTGGAGCCGGGAACACCGGGGAGCTGTTTTTT.

This clonotype turned up a few times. The V gene is TRBV3-1, the J gene TRBJ2-2; D uncertain. CDR3 length: 14 amino acids. From germline, CDR1 is LGHDT and CDR2 YNNKEL (reference sequence). The ends were cut back, 1 base at V and 1 base at J, with 4 bases in the middle. DNA for the CDR3: TGTGCCAGCAGCCAAGTTATGAACACCGGGGAGCTGTTTTTT. It is translated as CASSQVMNTGELFF.

This clonotype turned up a few times. The gene calls are TRBV7-9 and TRBJ2-3, with D maybe TRBD2 (6 bases). The CDR3 runs to 15 residues. V was trimmed by 5 bases and J by 2 bases, leaving 14 bases between them. Germline assignment: CDR1 SEHNR and CDR2 FQNEAQ (reference sequence). The CDR3 here is CASSLRDFSTDTQYF. DNA for the CDR3: TGTGCCAGCAGCCTAAGGGACTTCTCCACAGATACGCAGTATTTT.

This chain connects TRBV14 to TRBJ2-3, with D uncertain. The CDR3 runs to 14 residues. Germline V gene sequence: CDR1 SGHDN, CDR2 FVKESK. Trimming removed 5 bases from V and 3 bases from J, with 12 bases in between. The CDR3 DNA reads TGTGCCAGCAGCTACGGACGATCGACAGATACGCAGTATTTT. This codes for CASSYGRSTDTQYF.

This clonotype was seen a handful of times. The chain has TRBV27 and TRBJ2-1; the D gene is possibly TRBD1 (5 bases). CDR3 length: 13 residues. Germline lookup yields CDR1 MNHEY and CDR2 SMNVEV (reference sequence). The ends were cut back, 10 bases at V and 9 bases at J, with 19 bases in the middle. The CDR3: CATSGRVGGEQFF. CDR3 DNA sequence: TGTGCCACCTCGGGCAGGGTAGGTGGTGAGCAGTTCTTC.

There are a few counts of this clonotype. The rearrangement links TRBV12-3 or TRBV12-4 to TRBJ2-7; 10 nucleotides match TRBD2. J lost 0 bases, V lost 4 bases, and 12 bases had no gene match. This CDR3 spans 18 amino acids. Written as DNA, the CDR3 is TGTGCCAGCAGTTCCCTGCGGCTAGCGGGGGCCACCTCCTACGAGCAGTACTTC. Amino acids: CASSSLRLAGATSYEQYF.

This clonotype was detected ten times or more. The chain uses TRBV13 and TRBJ1-4; D unclear. V lost 5 bases and J lost 6, with 10 bases in between. Germline CDR1 PRHDT, CDR2 FYEKMQ (reference sequence). This CDR3 is 13 amino acids long. CDR3 bases: TGTGCCAGCAGCCCTTCTTGGGATGAAAAACTGTTTTTT. It translates to CASSPSWDEKLFF.

This clonotype has more than one count but fewer than ten. The chain carries TRBV19 and TRBJ2-7, with D possibly being TRBD1 or TRBD2 (7 bases each). The CDR3 runs to 15 residues. V lost 6 bases and J 3 bases, leaving 18 bases between the germline ends. The V gene's germline CDR1 is LNHDA and CDR2 SQIVND (reference sequence). CDR3 DNA sequence: TGTGCCAGTAGCGAGGGAGGGGGCGACTACTACGAGCAGTACTTC. Translation gives CASSEGGGDYYEQYF.

This chain joins TRBV6-2 or TRBV6-3 and TRBJ2-7, with D unclear. The CDR3 length is 11 residues. Germline CDR1 is MNHEY and CDR2 is SVGEGT. Trimming took 5 bases from V and 1 from J, leaving 3 bases between them. CDR3 DNA sequence: TGTGCCAGCAGTCAATCCTACGAGCAGTACTTC. Residues: CASSQSYEQYF.

This clonotype is deemed medium-sized. The rearrangement links TRBV29-1 to TRBJ2-7; D is perhaps TRBD1 or TRBD2 (5 bases each). The CDR3 is 15 residues long. Germline-derived CDR1 and CDR2 are SQVTM and ANQGSEA. With 7 bases removed from V and 6 bases from J, the gap between germline ends came to 25 bases. The CDR3 bases are TGCAGCGCCATAAACTCACGGGGCCCGAGGTCCGAGCAGTACTTC. It specifies CSAINSRGPRSEQYF.